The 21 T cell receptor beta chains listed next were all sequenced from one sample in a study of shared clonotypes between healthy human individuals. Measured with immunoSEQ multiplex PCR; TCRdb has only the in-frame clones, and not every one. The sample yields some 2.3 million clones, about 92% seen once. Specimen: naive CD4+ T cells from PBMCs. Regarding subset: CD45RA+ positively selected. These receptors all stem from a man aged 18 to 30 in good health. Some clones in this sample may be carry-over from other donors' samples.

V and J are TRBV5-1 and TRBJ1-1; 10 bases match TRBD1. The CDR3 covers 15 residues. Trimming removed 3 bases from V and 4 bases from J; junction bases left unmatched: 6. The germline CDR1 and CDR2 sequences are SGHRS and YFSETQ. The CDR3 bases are TGCGCCAGCAGCTCATCGGGACAGGGGTTCACTGAAGCTTTCTTT. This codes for CASSSSGQGFTEAFF. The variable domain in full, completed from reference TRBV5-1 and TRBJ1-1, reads KAGVTQTPRYLIKTRGQQVTLSCSPISGHRSVSWYQQTPGQGLQFLFEYFSETQRNKGNFPGRFSGRQFSNSRSEMNVSTLELGDSALYLCASSSSGQGFTEAFFGQGTRLTVV.

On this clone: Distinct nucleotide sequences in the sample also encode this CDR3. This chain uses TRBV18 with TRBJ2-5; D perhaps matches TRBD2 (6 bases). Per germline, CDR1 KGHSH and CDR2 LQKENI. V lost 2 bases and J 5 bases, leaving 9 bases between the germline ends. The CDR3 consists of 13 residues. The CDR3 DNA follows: TGTGCCAGCTCACCAGGGGCGGGGGAGACCCAGTACTTC. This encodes CASSPGAGETQYF.

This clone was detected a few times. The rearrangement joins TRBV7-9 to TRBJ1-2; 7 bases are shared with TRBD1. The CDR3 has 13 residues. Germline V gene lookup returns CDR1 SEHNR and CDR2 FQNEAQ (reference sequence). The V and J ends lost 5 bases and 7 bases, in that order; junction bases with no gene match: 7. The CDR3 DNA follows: TGTGCCAGCAGCCTCCAGGGGGGACGTGGCTACACCTTC. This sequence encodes CASSLQGGRGYTF.

CDR3 DNA: TGTGCCACTAATGCGCCCCGTGGGACTGAAGCTTTCTTT. This translates into CATNAPRGTEAFF. This chain joins TRBV19 and TRBJ1-1; D unclear. V lost 10 bases and J lost 5, with 17 bases in between. This CDR3 is built from 13 residues. Germline V gene lookup returns CDR1 LNHDA and CDR2 SQIVND (reference sequence).

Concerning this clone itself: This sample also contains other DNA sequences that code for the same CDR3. CDR3 sequence (DNA): TGCGCCAGCAGCTTGGCGGCAACCACAGATACGCAGTATTTT. As protein: CASSLAATTDTQYF. The chain joins TRBV5-1 to TRBJ2-3; D ambiguous. Germline values: CDR1 SGHRS, CDR2 YFSETQ. Trimming shortened V by 0 bases and J by 2 bases, and 7 bases separated the two germline ends. The CDR3 has 14 residues.

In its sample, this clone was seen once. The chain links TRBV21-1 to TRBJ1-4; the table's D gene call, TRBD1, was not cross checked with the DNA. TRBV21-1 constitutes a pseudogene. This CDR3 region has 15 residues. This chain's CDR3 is CASSTRTGLDEKLFF. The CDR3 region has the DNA TGTGCCAGCAGCACCAGGACAGGGCTAGACGAAAAACTGTTTTTT.

As DNA, the CDR3 is TGCGCCAGCAGCCCCCGGCAAGCGGGACAGGTTTCCTCTGGCTACACCTTC. Its translation is CASSPRQAGQVSSGYTF. The chain is built from TRBV5-1 and TRBJ1-2; TRBD1 matches 8 bases. V shed 4 bases, J shed 7 bases, and the junction held 18 bases outside the gene matches. There are 17 residues in the CDR3. CDR1 is SGHRS and CDR2 is YFSETQ in the germline V gene.

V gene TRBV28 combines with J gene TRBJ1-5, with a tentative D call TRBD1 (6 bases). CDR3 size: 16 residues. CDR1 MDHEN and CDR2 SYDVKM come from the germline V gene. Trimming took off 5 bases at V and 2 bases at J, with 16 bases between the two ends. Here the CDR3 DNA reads TGTGCCAGCAGTGTCTTAACCAGGGGACGCAATCAGCCCCAGCATTTT. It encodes CASSVLTRGRNQPQHF. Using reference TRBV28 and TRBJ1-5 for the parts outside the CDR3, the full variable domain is DVKVTQSSRYLVKRTGEKVFLECVQDMDHENMFWYRQDPGLGLRLIYFSYDVKMKEKGDIPEGYSVSREKKERFSLILESASTNQTSMYLCASSVLTRGRNQPQHFGDGTRLSIL.

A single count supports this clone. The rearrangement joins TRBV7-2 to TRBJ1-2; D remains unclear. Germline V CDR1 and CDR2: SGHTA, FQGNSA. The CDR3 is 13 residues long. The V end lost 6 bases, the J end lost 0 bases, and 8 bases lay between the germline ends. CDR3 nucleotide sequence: TGTGCCAGCAGGCGGAGTACTAACTATGGCTACACCTTC. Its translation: CASRRSTNYGYTF.

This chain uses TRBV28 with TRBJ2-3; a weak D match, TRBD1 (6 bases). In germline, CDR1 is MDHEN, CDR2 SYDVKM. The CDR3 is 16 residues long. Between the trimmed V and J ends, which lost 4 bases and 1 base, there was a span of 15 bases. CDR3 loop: CASSYSRWGRTDTQYF. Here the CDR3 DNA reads TGTGCCAGCAGTTATTCCCGATGGGGGCGCACAGATACGCAGTATTTT.

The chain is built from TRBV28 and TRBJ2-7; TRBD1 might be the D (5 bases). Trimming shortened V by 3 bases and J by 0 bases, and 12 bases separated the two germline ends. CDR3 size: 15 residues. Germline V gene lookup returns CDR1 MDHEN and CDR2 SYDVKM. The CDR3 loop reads CASSFVRADSYEQYF. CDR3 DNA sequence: TGTGCCAGCAGTTTCGTCAGGGCCGACTCCTACGAGCAGTACTTC.

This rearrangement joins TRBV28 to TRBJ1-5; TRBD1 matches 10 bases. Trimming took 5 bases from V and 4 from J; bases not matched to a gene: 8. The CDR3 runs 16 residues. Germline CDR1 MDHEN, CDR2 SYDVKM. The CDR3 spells CASSPSGTGANQPQHF. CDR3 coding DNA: TGTGCCAGCAGTCCGTCTGGGACAGGGGCGAATCAGCCCCAGCATTTT.

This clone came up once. CDR3 region: CASSPLADRHMNTEAFF. The CDR3, as DNA: TGCGCCAGCAGTCCATTGGCCGACAGACACATGAACACTGAAGCTTTCTTT. The chain carries TRBV10-1 and TRBJ1-1, with D maybe TRBD1 (5 bases). V lost 5 bases and J lost 0, with 19 bases in between. Germline V gene data show CDR1 as WNHNN and CDR2 as SYGVQD (reference sequence). The CDR3 has 17 amino acids.

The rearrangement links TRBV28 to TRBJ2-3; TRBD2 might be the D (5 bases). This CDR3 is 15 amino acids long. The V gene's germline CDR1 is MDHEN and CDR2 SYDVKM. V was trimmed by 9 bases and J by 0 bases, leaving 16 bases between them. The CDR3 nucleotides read TGTGCCAGTTATCCGTCTAGCCTGAGCACAGATACGCAGTATTTT. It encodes CASYPSSLSTDTQYF.

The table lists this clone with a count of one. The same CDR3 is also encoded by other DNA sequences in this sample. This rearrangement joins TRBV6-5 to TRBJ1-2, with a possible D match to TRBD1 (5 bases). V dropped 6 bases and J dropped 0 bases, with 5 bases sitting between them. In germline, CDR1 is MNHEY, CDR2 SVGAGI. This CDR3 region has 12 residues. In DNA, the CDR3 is TGTGCCAGCAGGACAGCTAACTATGGCTACACCTTC. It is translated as CASRTANYGYTF.

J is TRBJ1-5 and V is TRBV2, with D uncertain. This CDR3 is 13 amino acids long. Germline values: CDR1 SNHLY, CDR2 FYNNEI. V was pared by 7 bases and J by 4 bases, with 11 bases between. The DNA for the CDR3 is TGTGCCAGCACTTTGAGGACTAATCAGCCCCAGCATTTT. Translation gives CASTLRTNQPQHF.

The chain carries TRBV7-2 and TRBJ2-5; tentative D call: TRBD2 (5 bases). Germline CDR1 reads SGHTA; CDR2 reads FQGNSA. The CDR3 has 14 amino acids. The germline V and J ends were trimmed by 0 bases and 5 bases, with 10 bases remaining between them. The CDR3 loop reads CASSLATGRETQYF. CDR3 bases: TGTGCCAGCAGCTTAGCAACGGGAAGGGAGACCCAGTACTTC.

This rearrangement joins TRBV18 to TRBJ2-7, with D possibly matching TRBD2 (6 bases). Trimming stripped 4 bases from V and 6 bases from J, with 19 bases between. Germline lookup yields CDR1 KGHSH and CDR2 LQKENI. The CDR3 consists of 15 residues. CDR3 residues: CASSQPGHMGGEQYF. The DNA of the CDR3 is TGTGCCAGCTCACAGCCAGGGCACATGGGGGGCGAGCAGTACTTC.

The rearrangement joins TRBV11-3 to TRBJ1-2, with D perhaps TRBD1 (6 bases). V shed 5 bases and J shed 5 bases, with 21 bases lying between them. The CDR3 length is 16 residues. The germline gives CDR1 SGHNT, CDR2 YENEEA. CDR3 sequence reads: CASSLMGGHLYYGYTF. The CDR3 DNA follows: TGTGCCAGCAGCCTTATGGGGGGGCATCTGTATTATGGCTACACCTTC.

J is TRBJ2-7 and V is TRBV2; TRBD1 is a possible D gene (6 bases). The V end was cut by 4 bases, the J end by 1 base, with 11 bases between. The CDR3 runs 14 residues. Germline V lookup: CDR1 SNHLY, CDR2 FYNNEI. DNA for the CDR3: TGTGCCAGCAGTGGGACAGCCTTTTCCTACGAGCAGTACTTC. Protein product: CASSGTAFSYEQYF.

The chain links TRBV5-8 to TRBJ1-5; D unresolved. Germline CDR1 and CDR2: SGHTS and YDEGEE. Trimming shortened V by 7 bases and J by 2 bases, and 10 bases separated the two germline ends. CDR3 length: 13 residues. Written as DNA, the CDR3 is TGTGCCAGCGGGAGGAAGGGCAATCAGCCCCAGCATTTT. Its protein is CASGRKGNQPQHF.